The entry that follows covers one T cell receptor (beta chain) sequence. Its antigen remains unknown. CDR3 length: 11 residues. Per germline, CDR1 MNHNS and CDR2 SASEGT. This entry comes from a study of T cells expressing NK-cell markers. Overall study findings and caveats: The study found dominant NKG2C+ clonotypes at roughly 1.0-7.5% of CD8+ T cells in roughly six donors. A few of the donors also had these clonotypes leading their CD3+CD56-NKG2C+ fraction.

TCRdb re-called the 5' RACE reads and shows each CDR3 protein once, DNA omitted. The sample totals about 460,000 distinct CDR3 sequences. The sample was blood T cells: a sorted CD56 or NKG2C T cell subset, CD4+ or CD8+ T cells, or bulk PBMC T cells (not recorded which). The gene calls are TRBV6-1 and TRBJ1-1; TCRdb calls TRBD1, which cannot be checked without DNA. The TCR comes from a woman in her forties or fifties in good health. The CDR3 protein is CAVDRGTEAFF.